A selection of T cell receptor beta chains follows, all from one sample in a study of blood T cell repertoires in COVID-19. The method was immunoSEQ multiplex PCR; TCRdb's version includes in-frame clones alone and lacks a portion of them. The top ten hold about 1.7% of the sample, which has about 300,000 clones, nearly 90% seen once. The sequenced sample consisted of peripheral blood. The receptor source for this set is a woman in her 30s with COVID-19, enrolled during active disease. Both conserved end residues are part of each CDR3. A D gene is named only where the DNA matches it firmly. Only some rows state a clone size, as once, few, many or a class for expanded clones.

clone_size: .
d_call: .
j_call: TRBJ2-7
v_call: TRBV5-4
cdr3_nt: TGTGCCAGCAGCTTGAGGGGGGGGGCTGACGAGCAGTACTTC
cdr3_aa: CASSLRGGADEQYF

clone_size: .
d_call: .
j_call: TRBJ2-2
v_call: TRBV7-2
cdr3_nt: TGTGCCAGCAGCTTAGCGGGCGGGGCGAACACCGGGGAGCTGTTTTTT
cdr3_aa: CASSLAGGANTGELFF

clone_size: .
d_call: .
j_call: TRBJ1-2
v_call: TRBV3-1/TRBV3-2
cdr3_nt: TGTGCCAGCAGCCAAGTCGGGTCCCTATATGACTATGGCTACACCTTC
cdr3_aa: CASSQVGSLYDYGYTF

clone_size: few
d_call: .
j_call: TRBJ1-4
v_call: TRBV5-1
cdr3_nt: TGCGCCAGCAGCTCGCAGGTTGGATCTAATGAAAAACTGTTTTTT
cdr3_aa: CASSSQVGSNEKLFF

clone_size: .
d_call: TRBD2
j_call: TRBJ2-5
v_call: TRBV10-3
cdr3_nt: TGTGCCATCAGAGACGCGGGGGGTGAAGAGACCCAGTACTTC
cdr3_aa: CAIRDAGGEETQYF

clone_size: .
d_call: .
j_call: TRBJ1-3
v_call: TRBV7-2
cdr3_nt: TGTGCCAGCAGCTTACAACAGCTAAGCTCTGGAAACACCATATATTTT
cdr3_aa: CASSLQQLSSGNTIYF

clone_size: few
d_call: TRBD1
j_call: TRBJ1-2
v_call: TRBV6-5
cdr3_nt: TGTGCCAGCAGTCGGGACAGGGGCTATGGCTACACCTTC
cdr3_aa: CASSRDRGYGYTF

clone_size: once
d_call: .
j_call: TRBJ2-5
v_call: TRBV5-4
cdr3_nt: TGTGCCAGCAGCTTGGCGGGTAGGGGGGGAGAGACCCAGTACTTC
cdr3_aa: CASSLAGRGGETQYF

clone_size: .
d_call: TRBD1
j_call: TRBJ1-2
v_call: TRBV5-6
cdr3_nt: TGTGCCAGCAGCGGACAGGGGGCCTATGGCTACACCTTC
cdr3_aa: CASSGQGAYGYTF

clone_size: once
d_call: TRBD2
j_call: TRBJ2-5
v_call: TRBV3-1/TRBV3-2
cdr3_nt: TGTGCCAGCAGCCCCGGACTAGCGGGGGGCCACCAAGAGACCCAGTACTTC
cdr3_aa: CASSPGLAGGHQETQYF

clone_size: .
d_call: .
j_call: TRBJ2-2
v_call: TRBV5-8
cdr3_nt: TGTGCCAGCAACAGGGTGGTTGGAGGGGAGCTGTTTTTT
cdr3_aa: CASNRVVGGELFF

clone_size: .
d_call: TRBD2
j_call: TRBJ2-7
v_call: TRBV15
cdr3_nt: TGTGCCACCAGCACAGGGACTAATCGGTTCGAGCAGTACTTC
cdr3_aa: CATSTGTNRFEQYF

clone_size: .
d_call: TRBD2
j_call: TRBJ2-5
v_call: TRBV4-1
cdr3_nt: TGCGCCAGCAGCCAACGGGGAGGGCAAGAGACCCAGTACTTC
cdr3_aa: CASSQRGGQETQYF

clone_size: .
d_call: TRBD2
j_call: TRBJ2-1
v_call: TRBV18
cdr3_nt: TGTGCCAGCTCTCCTCGGAAAAAGACTAGCGGGGTTGTCGGTGAGCAGTTCTTC
cdr3_aa: CASSPRKKTSGVVGEQFF

clone_size: once
d_call: .
j_call: TRBJ1-3
v_call: TRBV6-1
cdr3_nt: TGTGCCAGCAGTGGGTTGGGGGCTTTCTCTGGAAACACCATATATTTT
cdr3_aa: CASSGLGAFSGNTIYF

clone_size: .
d_call: .
j_call: TRBJ1-1
v_call: TRBV4-1
cdr3_nt: TGCGCCAGCAGCCAAAGGGAGGGAGGTACTGAAGCTTTCTTT
cdr3_aa: CASSQREGGTEAFF

clone_size: .
d_call: .
j_call: TRBJ2-2
v_call: TRBV9
cdr3_nt: TGTGCCAGCAGCGTCCCTTCCAGGGGTAGCACCGGGGAGCTGTTTTTT
cdr3_aa: CASSVPSRGSTGELFF

clone_size: .
d_call: .
j_call: TRBJ2-1
v_call: TRBV5-1
cdr3_nt: TGCGCCAGCAGCTTCACAAACAATGAGCAGTTCTTC
cdr3_aa: CASSFTNNEQFF

clone_size: once
d_call: .
j_call: TRBJ1-2
v_call: TRBV10-3
cdr3_nt: TGTGCCACCTTACCCGGGACACGAACTTATGGCTACACCTTC
cdr3_aa: CATLPGTRTYGYTF

clone_size: .
d_call: .
j_call: TRBJ1-2
v_call: TRBV10-3
cdr3_nt: TGTGCCATCAGTGATGAGTTAAGGGGCGAAGGCTACACCTTC
cdr3_aa: CAISDELRGEGYTF

clone_size: .
d_call: TRBD1
j_call: TRBJ2-5
v_call: TRBV5-1
cdr3_nt: TGCGCCAGCAGCCAAGGACAGGGGGAGAGCGAGACCCAGTACTTC
cdr3_aa: CASSQGQGESETQYF

clone_size: .
d_call: .
j_call: TRBJ2-3
v_call: TRBV2
cdr3_nt: TGTGCCAGCAATCGAGTTTTCCCCTCGAGCACAGATACGCAGTATTTT
cdr3_aa: CASNRVFPSSTDTQYF

clone_size: .
d_call: TRBD1
j_call: TRBJ1-5
v_call: TRBV6-5
cdr3_nt: TGTTCCAGTACCGGACAGGGGAACTCGGGTCAGCCCCAGCATTTT
cdr3_aa: CSSTGQGNSGQPQHF

clone_size: .
d_call: TRBD2
j_call: TRBJ2-2
v_call: TRBV11-3
cdr3_nt: TGTGCCAGCAAGGGGACTAGCGGGACCACCGGGGAGCTGTTTTTT
cdr3_aa: CASKGTSGTTGELFF

clone_size: once
d_call: .
j_call: TRBJ2-7
v_call: TRBV2
cdr3_nt: TGTGCCAGCAGTGGGGCAGGCTCGACCTACGAGCAGTACTTC
cdr3_aa: CASSGAGSTYEQYF

clone_size: .
d_call: TRBD1
j_call: TRBJ1-2
v_call: TRBV13
cdr3_nt: TGTGCCAGCAGCTTATTAATCGACAGGGCCGCCCGGGTCTATGGCTACACCTTC
cdr3_aa: CASSLLIDRAARVYGYTF

clone_size: .
d_call: .
j_call: TRBJ1-2
v_call: TRBV5-6
cdr3_nt: TGTGCCAGCAGCTTGGGGACGGGAGGCTACACCTTC
cdr3_aa: CASSLGTGGYTF

clone_size: .
d_call: .
j_call: TRBJ1-2
v_call: TRBV2
cdr3_nt: TGTGCCAGCAGTCTCGGGGGGCGAGGCTACACCTTC
cdr3_aa: CASSLGGRGYTF

clone_size: once
d_call: TRBD1
j_call: TRBJ1-2
v_call: TRBV7-8
cdr3_nt: TGTGCCAGCAGCCCAGAGAGGCCCGGACAGGGATTCTTTGAGTATGGCTACACCTTC
cdr3_aa: CASSPERPGQGFFEYGYTF

clone_size: .
d_call: .
j_call: TRBJ1-2
v_call: TRBV6-1
cdr3_nt: TGTGCCAGCAGTGAATCCCCAGGGGACGTATATGGCTACACCTTC
cdr3_aa: CASSESPGDVYGYTF

clone_size: .
d_call: .
j_call: TRBJ2-3
v_call: TRBV6-6
cdr3_nt: TGTGCCAGCAGTTATCCTCCCACAGGGACGACAGATACGCAGTATTTT
cdr3_aa: CASSYPPTGTTDTQYF

clone_size: .
d_call: .
j_call: TRBJ1-2
v_call: TRBV27
cdr3_nt: TGTGCCAGCACCGACACAACTGGCTATGGCTACACCTTC
cdr3_aa: CASTDTTGYGYTF

clone_size: .
d_call: TRBD2
j_call: TRBJ2-7
v_call: TRBV5-4
cdr3_nt: TGTGCCAGCAGCCTTATAGCGGGGGGCGGCTACGAGCAGTACTTC
cdr3_aa: CASSLIAGGGYEQYF

clone_size: once
d_call: .
j_call: TRBJ2-1
v_call: TRBV27
cdr3_nt: TGTGCCAGCAGTTTTACATGGGGCTATGAGCAGTTCTTC
cdr3_aa: CASSFTWGYEQFF

clone_size: .
d_call: TRBD2
j_call: TRBJ2-3
v_call: TRBV15
cdr3_nt: TGTGCCACCAGCAGCGCTACGGGACTAGCGGCAGATACGCAGTATTTT
cdr3_aa: CATSSATGLAADTQYF

clone_size: .
d_call: TRBD1
j_call: TRBJ1-1
v_call: TRBV6-5
cdr3_nt: TGTGCCAGCAGAAGGACAGGGGGCGCGAACACTGAAGCTTTCTTT
cdr3_aa: CASRRTGGANTEAFF

clone_size: .
d_call: TRBD1
j_call: TRBJ2-1
v_call: TRBV2
cdr3_nt: TGTGCCAGCAGGGCGGGACAGGGGCATTACAATGAGCAGTTCTTC
cdr3_aa: CASRAGQGHYNEQFF

clone_size: .
d_call: .
j_call: TRBJ1-3
v_call: TRBV2
cdr3_nt: TGTGCCAGCAGACGTTCTAGCCAGGACTCTGGAAACACCATATATTTT
cdr3_aa: CASRRSSQDSGNTIYF

clone_size: .
d_call: .
j_call: TRBJ1-1
v_call: TRBV7-2
cdr3_nt: TGTGCCAGCAGCTTAGGGGGGCGGACTGAAGCTTTCTTT
cdr3_aa: CASSLGGRTEAFF

clone_size: once
d_call: TRBD1
j_call: TRBJ2-1
v_call: TRBV5-1
cdr3_nt: TGCGCCAGCAGCTGGAAGACGACAGGGAACAATGAGCAGTTCTTC
cdr3_aa: CASSWKTTGNNEQFF

clone_size: .
d_call: .
j_call: TRBJ1-1
v_call: TRBV12-3/TRBV12-4
cdr3_nt: TGTGCCAACTGGGGGAGGGTCACTGAAGCTTTCTTT
cdr3_aa: CANWGRVTEAFF